This note documents a single T cell receptor (beta chain) sequence. An input of 0.5 to 1 ug of RNA was subjected to reverse transcription using random hexamers. The method of amplification for TCR beta CDR3 was immunoSEQ multiplex PCR, covering 54 Vbeta and 13 Jbeta. TCRdb analysed the immunoSEQ multiplex PCR reads with MiXCR anew, one entry per CDR3 protein. This table has fewer than 350,000 distinct CDR3 sequences, 65% to 90% appearing once. Looked up from germline, CDR1 is MNHEY and CDR2 is SMNVEV (reference sequence). This CDR3 spans 16 amino acids. The trim removed 4 bases at V and 6 bases at J, leaving 10 bases unmatched. This record comes from a study of CD8 T cells in Susac syndrome.

The specimen was CD8+ T cells from PBMCs. This rearrangement joins TRBV27 to TRBJ1-4, with TRBD1 matching 8 bases. The receptor comes from a human donor with multiple sclerosis. The DNA of the CDR3 is TGTGCCAGCAGTTCCACCACAGGGGGTCGGTATGAAAAACTGTTTTTT. This translates into CASSSTTGGRYEKLFF.